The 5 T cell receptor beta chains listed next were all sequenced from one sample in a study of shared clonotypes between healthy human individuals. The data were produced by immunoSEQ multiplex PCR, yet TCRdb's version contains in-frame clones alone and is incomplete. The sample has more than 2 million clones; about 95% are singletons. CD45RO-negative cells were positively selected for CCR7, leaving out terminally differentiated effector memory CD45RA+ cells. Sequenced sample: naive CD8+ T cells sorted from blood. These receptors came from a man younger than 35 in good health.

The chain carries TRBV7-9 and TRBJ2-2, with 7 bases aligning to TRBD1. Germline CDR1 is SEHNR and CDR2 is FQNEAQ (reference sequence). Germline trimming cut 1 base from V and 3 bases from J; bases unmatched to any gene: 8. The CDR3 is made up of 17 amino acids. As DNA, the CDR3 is TGTGCCAGCAGCTTAGGGACCCCGACAGGGTACACCGGGGAGCTGTTTTTT. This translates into CASSLGTPTGYTGELFF.

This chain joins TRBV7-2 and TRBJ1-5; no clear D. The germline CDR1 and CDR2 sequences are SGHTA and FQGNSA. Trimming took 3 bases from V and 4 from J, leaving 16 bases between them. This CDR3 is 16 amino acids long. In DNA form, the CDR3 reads TGTGCCAGCAGCTTCTCACGGAGCATCGCAAATCAGCCCCAGCATTTT. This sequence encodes CASSFSRSIANQPQHF.

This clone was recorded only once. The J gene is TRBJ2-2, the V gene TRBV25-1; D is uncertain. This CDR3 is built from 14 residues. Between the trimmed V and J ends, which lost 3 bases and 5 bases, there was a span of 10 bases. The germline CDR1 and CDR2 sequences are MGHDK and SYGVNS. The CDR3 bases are TGTGCCAGCAGTGACGCTCCGTCTACCGGGGAGCTGTTTTTT. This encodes CASSDAPSTGELFF.

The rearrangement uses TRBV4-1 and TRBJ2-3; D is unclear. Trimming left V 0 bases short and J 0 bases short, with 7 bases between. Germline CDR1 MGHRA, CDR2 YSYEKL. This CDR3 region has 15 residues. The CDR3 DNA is TGCGCCAGCAGCCAAGATGGCATTAGCACAGATACGCAGTATTTT. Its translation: CASSQDGISTDTQYF.

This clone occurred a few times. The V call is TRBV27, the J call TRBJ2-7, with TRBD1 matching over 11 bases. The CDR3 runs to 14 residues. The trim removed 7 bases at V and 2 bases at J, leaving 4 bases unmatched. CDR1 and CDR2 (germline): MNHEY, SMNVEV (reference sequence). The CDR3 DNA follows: TGTGCCAGCACCCCGGGACAGGGGGCCTACGAGCAGTACTTC. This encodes CASTPGQGAYEQYF.